Each of the 27 T cell receptor beta chains below was sequenced from the same sample in a study of CD8 T cell repertoires and HIV-1 epitope variants. Measured with immunoSEQ multiplex PCR; TCRdb has only the in-frame clones, and not every one. The repertoire holds more than 85,000 clones, with 70% to 75% as singletons. Sequenced material: uncultured baseline CD8+ T cells from peripheral blood mononuclear cells (PBMCs). These receptors all come from a male donor with HIV.

The chain has TRBV5-4 and TRBJ1-5; 10 bases are shared with TRBD1. With 4 bases clipped from V and 6 bases from J, the junction kept 7 bases outside the gene matches. Germline-derived CDR1 and CDR2 are SGHNT and YYREEE (reference sequence). The CDR3 extends over 15 amino acids. As DNA, the CDR3 is TGTGCCAGCAGCCTACTTGGGACAGGGGTTCAGCCCCAGCATTTT. Encoded protein: CASSLLGTGVQPQHF.

The chain joins TRBV6-5 to TRBJ2-3, with D possibly TRBD2 on 6 matching bases. CDR3 length: 13 amino acids. Germline assignment: CDR1 MNHEY and CDR2 SVGAGI. V dropped 7 bases and J dropped 8 bases, with 16 bases sitting between them. The CDR3 sequence: CASTASVGGTQYF. In DNA form, the CDR3 reads TGTGCCAGCACCGCGAGTGTGGGGGGTACGCAGTATTTT.

V gene TRBV19 combines with J gene TRBJ1-4; 7 nucleotides align to TRBD1. Germline V gene sequence: CDR1 LNHDA, CDR2 SQIVND (reference sequence). With V trimmed by 4 bases and J by 0 bases, 5 bases remained unmatched. The CDR3 has 16 amino acids. The CDR3: CASSNRGVATNEKLFF. The CDR3 bases are TGTGCCAGTAGTAACAGGGGCGTTGCAACTAATGAAAAACTGTTTTTT.

The V call is TRBV10-3, the J call TRBJ2-2, with D unclear. Germline CDR1 and CDR2: ENHRY and SYGVKD. The CDR3 is 13 amino acids. The V end was cut by 2 bases, the J end by 6 bases, with 7 bases between. CDR3 region: CAISEGIAGELFF. The CDR3 DNA is TGTGCCATCAGTGAGGGGATTGCCGGGGAGCTGTTTTTT.

This clone came up many times. The gene calls are TRBV6-5 and TRBJ2-5, with 12 bases identical to TRBD1. The CDR3 totals 16 residues. V lost 3 bases to trimming and J lost 5 bases; unmatched junction nucleotides: 7. In germline, CDR1 is MNHEY, CDR2 SVGAGI. In DNA, the CDR3 is TGTGCCAGCAGTTATACGGGACAGGGGGCCGGGGAGACCCAGTACTTC. It yields the protein CASSYTGQGAGETQYF.

The chain is built from TRBV9 and TRBJ1-5, with TRBD1 matching 11 bases. The V gene end was trimmed by 4 bases and the J gene end by 5 bases; junction bases not matched to a gene: 8. Germline V gene sequence: CDR1 SGDLS, CDR2 YYNGEE. This CDR3 is built from 16 residues. CDR3 sequence: CASSPGTGGRDQPQHF. The CDR3 region has the DNA TGTGCCAGCAGCCCCGGGACAGGGGGGAGGGATCAGCCCCAGCATTTT.

The table lists this clone with many counts. The rearrangement uses TRBV28 and TRBJ1-6; no definite D call. The V and J ends lost 6 bases and 3 bases respectively, with 3 bases between them. The CDR3 is made up of 12 amino acids. The germline gives CDR1 MDHEN, CDR2 SYDVKM. Here the CDR3 DNA reads TGTGCCAGCAGCGACTATAATTCACCCCTCCACTTT. Translated: CASSDYNSPLHF.

In nucleotides, the CDR3 is TGTGCCAGCAGTGATAACACAGATACGCAGTATTTT. Its translation is CASSDNTDTQYF. This chain links TRBV2 with TRBJ2-3; D call uncertain. The germline V gene has CDR1 SNHLY and CDR2 FYNNEI. V was cut by 3 bases and J by 2 bases, with 3 bases left in between. CDR3 length: 12 amino acids.

This clone appeared a few times. The chain joins TRBV29-1 to TRBJ2-7; 9 bases are a match to TRBD1. The CDR3 has 13 amino acids. Looked up from germline, CDR1 is SQVTM and CDR2 is ANQGSEA. V shed 8 bases and J 4 bases; nucleotides not matched to a gene: 9. In DNA form, the CDR3 reads TGCAGCATCCGGGACAGGGTAACGTACGAGCAGTACTTC. Encoded protein: CSIRDRVTYEQYF.

The count of this clone is one. The V gene is TRBV9, the J gene TRBJ2-5, with D possibly matching TRBD2 (5 bases). Trimming took 4 bases from V and 2 from J, leaving 18 bases between them. Germline lookup yields CDR1 SGDLS and CDR2 YYNGEE. This CDR3 spans 16 amino acids. The CDR3 nucleotides are TGTGCCAGCAGCCGTGGGCCCTCGAGAGGGCAAGAGACCCAGTACTTC. Translating it yields CASSRGPSRGQETQYF.

The chain employs TRBV4-2 and TRBJ2-3; TRBD1 matches at 10 bases. The CDR3 loop spans 15 amino acids. The V segment lost 1 base and the J segment 3 bases; nucleotides outside the gene matches: 1. In germline, CDR1 is LGHNA, CDR2 YNFKEQ. The CDR3 sequence is CASSQGDRGTDTQYF. The CDR3 DNA follows: TGTGCCAGCAGCCAAGGGGACAGGGGTACAGATACGCAGTATTTT.

The rearrangement uses TRBV19 and TRBJ1-5; no definite D call. The length of the CDR3 is 15 residues. Germline lookup yields CDR1 LNHDA and CDR2 SQIVND (reference sequence). Deletions cut 4 bases from V and 7 bases from J, with 17 bases between. CDR3 residues: CASSRETSYGQPQHF. The CDR3 region has the DNA TGTGCCAGTAGTAGAGAGACTAGCTATGGGCAGCCCCAGCATTTT.

The chain couples TRBV2 to TRBJ2-3, with 7 nucleotides matching TRBD2. V trimming: 7 bases; J trimming: 7 bases; junction bases outside the gene matches: 17. This CDR3 spans 16 amino acids. Germline V gene data show CDR1 as SNHLY and CDR2 as FYNNEI. CDR3: CASILTRTTSDNTQYF. The CDR3 DNA sequence: TGTGCCAGCATTTTAACTAGGACTACTAGCGACAATACGCAGTATTTT. Looking up the rest from reference TRBV2 and TRBJ2-3 gives the full variable domain: EPEVTQTPSHQVTQMGQEVILRCVPISNHLYFYWYRQILGQKVEFLVSFYNNEISEKSEIFDDQFSVERPDGSNFTLKIRSTKLEDSAMYFCASILTRTTSDNTQYFGPGTRLTVL.

The V gene is TRBV28, the J gene TRBJ1-6; D is unresolved. This CDR3 has 15 amino acids. Trimming took off 3 bases at V and 2 bases at J, with 8 bases between the two ends. Germline-derived CDR1 and CDR2 are MDHEN and SYDVKM. CDR3 sequence reads: CASSFPRTYNSPLHF. Written as DNA, the CDR3 is TGTGCCAGCAGTTTTCCCAGAACCTATAATTCACCCCTCCACTTT. Looking up the rest from reference TRBV28 and TRBJ1-6 gives the full variable domain: DVKVTQSSRYLVKRTGEKVFLECVQDMDHENMFWYRQDPGLGLRLIYFSYDVKMKEKGDIPEGYSVSREKKERFSLILESASTNQTSMYLCASSFPRTYNSPLHFGNGTRLTVT.

This chain's CDR3 is CASSSVTGGSGNTIYF. Written as DNA, the CDR3 is TGTGCCAGCAGCTCGGTTACAGGGGGGTCCGGAAACACCATATATTTT. The J gene is TRBJ1-3, the V gene TRBV11-2; 8 nucleotides line up with TRBD1. From germline, CDR1 is SGHAT and CDR2 FQNNGV. The CDR3 contains 16 residues. V lost 4 bases, J lost 4 bases, and 9 bases stayed unmatched.

This clone has more than one count but fewer than ten. The V call is TRBV11-1, the J call TRBJ1-1; D is possibly TRBD1 (5 bases). Trimming removed 4 bases at V and 3 bases at J, with 15 bases between. Germline CDR1 is SGHAT and CDR2 is FQDESV (reference sequence). This CDR3 contains 15 residues. The CDR3, as DNA: TGTGCCAGCAGCTCAGAGGGGAAACGGCACACTGAAGCTTTCTTT. Residues: CASSSEGKRHTEAFF. Using reference TRBV11-1 and TRBJ1-1 for the parts outside the CDR3, the full variable domain is EAEVAQSPRYKITEKSQAVAFWCDPISGHATLYWYRQILGQGPELLVQFQDESVVDDSQLPKDRFSAERLKGVDSTLKIQPAELGDSAMYLCASSSEGKRHTEAFFGQGTRLTVV.

The V call is TRBV18, the J call TRBJ2-7; D may correspond to TRBD1 or TRBD2 (7 bases each). Germline loops: CDR1 KGHSH, CDR2 LQKENI. CDR3 length equals 16 residues. V dropped 0 bases and J dropped 2 bases, with 14 bases sitting between them. As DNA, the CDR3 is TGTGCCAGCTCACCACCTCGACAGGGAGGGGCCTACGAGCAGTACTTC. This encodes CASSPPRQGGAYEQYF.

This clone was counted a single time. The chain uses TRBV28 and TRBJ2-5; 15 bases are a match to TRBD2. The CDR3 contains 18 residues. Looked up from germline, CDR1 is MDHEN and CDR2 is SYDVKM. Trimming at V came to 3 bases and at J to 8 bases, leaving 13 bases not matched to a gene. The CDR3 reads CASSFGTSGRNMWDTQYF. The CDR3 DNA reads as TGTGCCAGCAGTTTTGGGACTAGCGGGAGGAACATGTGGGATACCCAGTACTTC. The variable domain in full, completed from reference TRBV28 and TRBJ2-5, reads DVKVTQSSRYLVKRTGEKVFLECVQDMDHENMFWYRQDPGLGLRLIYFSYDVKMKEKGDIPEGYSVSREKKERFSLILESASTNQTSMYLCASSFGTSGRNMWDTQYFGPGTRLLVL.

The chain uses TRBV2 and TRBJ2-1; 16 bases agree with TRBD2. Germline loops: CDR1 SNHLY, CDR2 FYNNEI. This CDR3 spans 16 amino acids. J gave up 8 bases and V 6 bases, and 7 bases lay outside the gene matches. The CDR3 sequence: CASSPGTSGGGDEQFF. The CDR3 DNA sequence: TGTGCCAGCAGCCCCGGGACTAGCGGGGGGGGCGATGAGCAGTTCTTC.

The chain combines TRBV2 with TRBJ1-6; TRBD1 might be the D (6 bases). CDR1 and CDR2 (germline): SNHLY, FYNNEI. Trimming took 6 bases from V and 3 from J, leaving 15 bases between them. The CDR3 is made up of 16 amino acids. The CDR3: CASSGSGQRYNSPLHF. In DNA form, the CDR3 reads TGTGCCAGCAGCGGATCCGGACAGCGCTATAATTCACCCCTCCACTTT.

The chain is built from TRBV7-6 and TRBJ2-1, with D tentatively TRBD1 (6 bases). V was pared by 7 bases and J by 4 bases, with 14 bases between. Germline CDR1 reads SGHVS; CDR2 reads FNYEAQ. The CDR3 totals 14 residues. DNA for the CDR3: TGTGCCAGCAACCCCGGGACATCTTACAATGAGCAGTTCTTC. This encodes CASNPGTSYNEQFF.

The V gene is TRBV28, the J gene TRBJ1-5, with D possibly matching TRBD1 (5 bases). The CDR3 has 15 amino acids. CDR1 is MDHEN, CDR2 SYDVKM, per germline. V gave up 3 bases and J gave up 9 bases, with 18 bases separating them. The CDR3 spells CASSLTTEGLRPQHF. The CDR3 DNA follows: TGTGCCAGCAGTTTGACGACAGAGGGCCTTCGGCCCCAGCATTTT.

This clone showed up just once. This chain connects TRBV5-1 to TRBJ2-7; D possibly corresponds to TRBD2 (5 bases). This CDR3 has 14 amino acids. Trimming removed 3 bases at V and 0 bases at J, with 10 bases between. Germline CDR1 reads SGHRS; CDR2 reads YFSETQ. DNA of the CDR3: TGCGCCAGCAGCTCTCCGGGAAACTCCTACGAGCAGTACTTC. It yields the protein CASSSPGNSYEQYF.

V is TRBV5-1 and J is TRBJ2-5; 11 bases are a match to TRBD2. Per the germline V gene, CDR1 is SGHRS and CDR2 is YFSETQ. The CDR3 consists of 16 residues. V was pared by 1 base and J by 3 bases, with 5 bases of the junction left unmatched. As DNA, the CDR3 is TGCGCCAGCAGCTTGATGACTAGCGGGACCGAAGAGACCCAGTACTTC. Translated: CASSLMTSGTEETQYF. Full variable domain (missing parts from reference TRBV5-1 and TRBJ2-5): KAGVTQTPRYLIKTRGQQVTLSCSPISGHRSVSWYQQTPGQGLQFLFEYFSETQRNKGNFPGRFSGRQFSNSRSEMNVSTLELGDSALYLCASSLMTSGTEETQYFGPGTRLLVL.

The chain is built from TRBV19 and TRBJ2-7, with 7 bases matching TRBD1. Germline assignment: CDR1 LNHDA and CDR2 SQIVND (reference sequence). The CDR3 sequence is 14 residues long. V trimming: 10 bases; J trimming: 0 bases; junction bases outside the gene matches: 9. CDR3 DNA: TGTGCCACGGGTGAAGGGGGCCGCTCCTACGAGCAGTACTTC. This sequence encodes CATGEGGRSYEQYF.

This clone was counted a single time. V and J are TRBV5-5 and TRBJ2-5, with D perhaps TRBD2 (5 bases). Germline V lookup: CDR1 SGHKS, CDR2 YYEKEE (reference sequence). Trimming took 2 bases from V and 5 from J, leaving 13 bases between them. This CDR3 comprises 14 residues. The CDR3 sequence is CASSFERPGETQYF. The CDR3 DNA reads as TGTGCCAGCAGCTTTGAACGCCCGGGGGAGACCCAGTACTTC.

This clone was counted between two and nine times. The V call is TRBV28, the J call TRBJ2-4, with D possibly being TRBD1 (5 bases). CDR3 length equals 11 residues. V lost 8 bases, J lost 5 bases, and 7 bases lay in between. Germline V gene sequence: CDR1 MDHEN, CDR2 SYDVKM. This chain's CDR3 is CASQGENIQYF. The CDR3 DNA reads as TGTGCCAGCCAAGGGGAAAACATTCAGTACTTC.